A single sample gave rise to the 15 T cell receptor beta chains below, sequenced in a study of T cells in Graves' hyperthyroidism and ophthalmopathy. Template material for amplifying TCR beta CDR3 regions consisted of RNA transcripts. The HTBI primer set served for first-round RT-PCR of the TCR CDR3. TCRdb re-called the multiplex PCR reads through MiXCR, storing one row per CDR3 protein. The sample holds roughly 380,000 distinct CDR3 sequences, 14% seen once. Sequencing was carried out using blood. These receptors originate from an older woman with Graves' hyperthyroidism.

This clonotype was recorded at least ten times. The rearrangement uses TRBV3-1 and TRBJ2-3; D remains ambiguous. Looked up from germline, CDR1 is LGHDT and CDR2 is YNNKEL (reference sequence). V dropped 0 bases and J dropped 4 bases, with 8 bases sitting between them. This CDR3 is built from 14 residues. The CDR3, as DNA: TGTGCCAGCAGCCAAGATACAGCCGCAGATACGCAGTATTTT. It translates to CASSQDTAADTQYF.

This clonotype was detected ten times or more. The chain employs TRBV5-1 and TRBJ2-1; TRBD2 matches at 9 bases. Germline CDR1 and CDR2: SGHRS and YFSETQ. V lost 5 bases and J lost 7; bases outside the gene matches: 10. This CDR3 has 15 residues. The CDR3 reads CASSHSAGGANEQFF. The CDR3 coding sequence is TGCGCCAGCAGTCATAGCGCGGGGGGGGCGAATGAGCAGTTCTTC.

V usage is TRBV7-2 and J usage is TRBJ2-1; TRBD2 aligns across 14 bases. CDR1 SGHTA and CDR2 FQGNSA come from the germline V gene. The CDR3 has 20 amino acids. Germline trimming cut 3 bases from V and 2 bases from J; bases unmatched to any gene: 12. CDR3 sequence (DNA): TGTGCCAGCAGCTTCGCGGGACTAGCGGGAGTAAGTAGACCCTACAATGAGCAGTTCTTC. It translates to CASSFAGLAGVSRPYNEQFF.

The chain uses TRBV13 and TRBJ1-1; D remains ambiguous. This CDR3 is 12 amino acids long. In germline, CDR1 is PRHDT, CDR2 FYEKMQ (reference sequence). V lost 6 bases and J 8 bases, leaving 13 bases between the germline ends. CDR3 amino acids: CASRDRPGEAFF. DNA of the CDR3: TGTGCCAGCAGGGATAGGCCCGGGGAAGCTTTCTTT.

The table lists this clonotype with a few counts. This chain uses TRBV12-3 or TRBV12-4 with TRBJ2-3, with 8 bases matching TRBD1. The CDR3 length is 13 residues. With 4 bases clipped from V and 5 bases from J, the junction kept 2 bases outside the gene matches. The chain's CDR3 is CASSSRGQDTQYF. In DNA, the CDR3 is TGTGCCAGCAGTTCCAGGGGGCAAGATACGCAGTATTTT.

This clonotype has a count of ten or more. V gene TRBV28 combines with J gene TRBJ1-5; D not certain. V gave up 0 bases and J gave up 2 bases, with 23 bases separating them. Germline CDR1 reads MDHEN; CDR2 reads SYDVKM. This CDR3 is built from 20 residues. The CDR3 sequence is CASSLWRARKSTDGNQPQHF. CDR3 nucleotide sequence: TGTGCCAGCAGTTTATGGAGGGCAAGGAAGAGTACTGATGGCAATCAGCCCCAGCATTTT.

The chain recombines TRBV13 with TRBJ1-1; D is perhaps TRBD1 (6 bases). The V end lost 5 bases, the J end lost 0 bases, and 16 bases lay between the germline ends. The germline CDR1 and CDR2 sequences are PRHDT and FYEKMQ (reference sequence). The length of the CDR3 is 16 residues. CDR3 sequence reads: CASSHDNRAMNTEAFF. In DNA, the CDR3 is TGTGCCAGCAGCCATGACAACAGGGCTATGAACACTGAAGCTTTCTTT.

CDR3 in amino acids: CASSIGQIYGYTF. The CDR3 coding sequence is TGTGCCAGTAGTATCGGCCAGATCTATGGCTACACCTTC. This sequence joins TRBV19 and TRBJ1-2; D remains ambiguous. V lost 3 bases, J lost 4 bases, and 9 bases lay in between. This CDR3 spans 13 amino acids. Germline CDR1 is LNHDA and CDR2 is SQIVND (reference sequence).

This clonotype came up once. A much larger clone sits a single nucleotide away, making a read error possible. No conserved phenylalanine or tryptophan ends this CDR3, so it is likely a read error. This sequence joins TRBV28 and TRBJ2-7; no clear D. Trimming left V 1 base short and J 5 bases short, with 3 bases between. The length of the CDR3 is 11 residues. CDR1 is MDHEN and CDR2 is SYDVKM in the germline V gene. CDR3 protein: CASSLYNEQYL. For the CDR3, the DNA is TGTGCCAGCAGTTTATATAACGAGCAGTACCTC.

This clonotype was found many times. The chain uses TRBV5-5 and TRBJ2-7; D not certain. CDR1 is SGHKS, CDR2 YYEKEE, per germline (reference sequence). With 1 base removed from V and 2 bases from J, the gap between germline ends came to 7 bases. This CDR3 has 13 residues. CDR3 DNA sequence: TGTGCCAGCAGCTTGTTTCCTACCTACGAGCAGTACTTC. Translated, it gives CASSLFPTYEQYF.

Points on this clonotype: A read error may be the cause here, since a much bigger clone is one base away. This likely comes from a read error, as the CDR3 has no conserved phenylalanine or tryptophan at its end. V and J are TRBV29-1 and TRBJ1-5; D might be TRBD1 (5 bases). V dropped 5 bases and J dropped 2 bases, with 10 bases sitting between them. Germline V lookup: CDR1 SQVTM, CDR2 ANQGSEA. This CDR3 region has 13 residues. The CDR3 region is CSVTQGGNQPQHL. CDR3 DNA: TGCAGCGTTACCCAGGGCGGCAATCAGCCCCAGCATCTT.

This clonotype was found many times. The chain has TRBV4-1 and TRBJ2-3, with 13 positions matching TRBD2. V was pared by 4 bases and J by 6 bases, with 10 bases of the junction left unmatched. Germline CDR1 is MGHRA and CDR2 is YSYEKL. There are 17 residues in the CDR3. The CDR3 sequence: CASSRGLAGPRPDTQYF. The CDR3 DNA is TGCGCCAGCAGCCGGGGACTAGCGGGACCACGCCCCGATACGCAGTATTTT.

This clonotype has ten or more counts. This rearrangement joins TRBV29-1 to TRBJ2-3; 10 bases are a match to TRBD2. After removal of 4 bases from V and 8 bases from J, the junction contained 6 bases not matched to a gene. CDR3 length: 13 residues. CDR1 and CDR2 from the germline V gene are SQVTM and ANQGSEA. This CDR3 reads CSVVALAGATQYF. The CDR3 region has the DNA TGCAGCGTTGTGGCTCTAGCGGGAGCTACGCAGTATTTT.

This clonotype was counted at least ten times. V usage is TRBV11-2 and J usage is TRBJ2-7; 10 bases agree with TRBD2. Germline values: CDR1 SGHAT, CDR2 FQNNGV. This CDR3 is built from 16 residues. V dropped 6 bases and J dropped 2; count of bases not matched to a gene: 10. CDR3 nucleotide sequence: TGTGCCAGCAGGAAAATAGCGGGAGGAATCCCCTACGAGCAGTACTTC. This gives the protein CASRKIAGGIPYEQYF.

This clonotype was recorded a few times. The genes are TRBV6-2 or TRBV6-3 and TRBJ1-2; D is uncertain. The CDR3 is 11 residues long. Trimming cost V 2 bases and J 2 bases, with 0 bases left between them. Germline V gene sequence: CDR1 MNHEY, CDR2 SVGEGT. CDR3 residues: CASSYNYGYTF. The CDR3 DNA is TGTGCCAGCAGTTACAACTATGGCTACACCTTC.